This TCR beta chain was sequenced in a study of beta chain features in type 1 diabetes listed by TCRdb under 2018. General notes on the study: Mean age, gender distribution, total cell number and subset yield did not differ between patients and healthy donors. A total of just under 110,000,000 sorted cells were examined across all samples, and RNA yield correlated strongly with the number of cells per subset. The study compared TCRB repertoires of sorted circulating CD4+ T cell subsets between recently diagnosed type 1 diabetes patients and matched healthy donors. Naive and central memory subsets were obtained from all 30 or so donors, but regulatory and stem cell-like memory subsets were isolated from only 8 patients and about 8 healthy donors. Beyond this particular receptor, the publication reports: In all four CD4+ subsets, TCRB CDR3 length was moderately but significantly shorter in type 1 diabetes patients. Naive, central memory and regulatory TCRB repertoires appeared to be more alike among patients than among healthy donors. At VDJ recombination sites, patients with type 1 diabetes made fewer insertions and deleted more nucleotides, a pattern implying thymic rearrangement abnormalities. Because cDNA was sequenced instead of genomic DNA, activated cells with high expression could be over-represented, although the groups did not differ in activation or CD3 levels. PCR might favor shorter templates, but patient and control samples were amplified and corrected together, so any skew would affect both groups equally. Because the HLA sub-analyses included only small numbers of individuals, any influence of HLA type on TCRB rearrangement was left unresolved.

As regards this clone: Its recognized antigen is unknown. Per-base quality was not reported, and no clone a single base away is much larger than it.

Relative to germline, V is 8 bases shorter and J is 2 bases shorter, with 9 bases between their ends. The cysteine opens and the phenylalanine closes a CDR3 of 12 amino acids. Solely the CDR3 DNA is kept, with 36 bases framed from the first base. CDR1 and CDR2 are drawn from the germline V gene: MDHEN, SYDVKM. A single peripheral blood draw of approximately 0.11 L on average was collected from each donor into heparinised tubes. A BD FACSAria II was used to sort naive, central memory, regulatory and stem cell-like memory CD4+ T cells with a panel that included CD45RO, CCR7, CD25, CD127, CD95 and CD27. A purity above 95% was achieved for all sorted populations. Right away, PBMCs were isolated by Lymphoprep density gradient centrifugation and were stained directly, with no culture step. So that batch effects would be minimized, each experiment stained and sorted samples in pairs, pairing one healthy donor with one patient.

All of the isolated RNA was reverse transcribed with the High Capacity cDNA Reverse Transcription Kit, so expressed TCRB transcripts were sequenced. Naive, central memory and regulatory T cell samples underwent deep immunoSEQ sequencing, averaging roughly 3.3 million total reads per sample. Sorted cells were lysed in RLT buffer, and RNA was extracted using DNase-treated RNeasy Micro or Mini kits according to cell number. Each cell subset was processed on its own to prevent cross-contamination, while patient and healthy donor samples were processed together. TCRB sequences were amplified from cDNA with the immunoSEQ multiplex PCR, producing 87-bp fragments spanning the CDR3 region. Sequencing of the amplicons was performed on the Illumina HiSeq platform. As for the authors' bioinformatics: Synthetic template baselines were used to correct PCR bias computationally, reads within Hamming distance 2 were collapsed, and singletons that could not be merged were discarded. Reads were aligned against IMGT so that V, D and J genes, CDR3 length and insertions or deletions at six rearrangement sites could be assigned. Within each subset, clonotype counts were normalized to the number of sorted cells before true diversity and Gini coefficients were calculated with the tcR R package. The overlap coefficient, calculated on TCRB nucleotide sequences, was used to quantify repertoire sharing. TCRdb holds this immuneACCESS table with in-frame rearrangements only. Some clones are missing; in checked studies, unresolved V genes explain under half, and the rest has no known cause. Clone size and V and J calls were adopted from that table, with D and trimming inferred from the DNA. The sample includes roughly 150,000 clones, with 7% to 9.5% observed a single time. Jointly, the top ten make up about 0.7% of the sample.

What was sequenced was central memory CD4+ T cells from blood. The TCR originated in a woman aged 25 to 39 with type 1 diabetes. The sequence joins TRBV28 to TRBJ1-2; the D gene is not confidently resolved. This receptor has the CDR3 CASSLANYGYTF. The nucleotide sequence reads as follows: TGTGCCAGCTCATTGGCCAACTATGGCTACACCTTC.